This T cell receptor (beta chain) originates from a study of shared clonotypes between healthy human individuals. Study-wide background: The cohort had two women and a few men, ages 18 to 49.

Both subsets, CD45RA+ naive and CD45RA-negative memory, were split from the CD4+ cells. General study points: Across several donors, naive CD4 shared roughly 5%, naive CD8 under 4%, memory CD4 about 2.5%, memory CD8 more than 0.35%. The small donor group covered limited genetic and exposure diversity.

CDR1 SQVTM and CDR2 ANQGSEA come from the germline V gene. V was cut by 1 base and J by 3 bases, with 8 bases left in between. The CDR3 has 13 amino acids. The protocol was immunoSEQ multiplex PCR, while the TCRdb copy is restricted to in-frame clones and leaves out a portion. Of a few million clones listed, approximately 96% are singletons. This clone was observed once. What it recognizes is unknown. The sample consisted of naive CD4+ T cells sorted from blood. The subset here: CD45RA+ positively selected. The receptor was derived from a man aged 18 to 29 in good health. V usage is TRBV29-1 and J usage is TRBJ2-3; no clear D. The CDR3 DNA reads TGCAGCGTTGAAGGAATGATTACAGATACGCAGTATTTT. Translating it yields CSVEGMITDTQYF.